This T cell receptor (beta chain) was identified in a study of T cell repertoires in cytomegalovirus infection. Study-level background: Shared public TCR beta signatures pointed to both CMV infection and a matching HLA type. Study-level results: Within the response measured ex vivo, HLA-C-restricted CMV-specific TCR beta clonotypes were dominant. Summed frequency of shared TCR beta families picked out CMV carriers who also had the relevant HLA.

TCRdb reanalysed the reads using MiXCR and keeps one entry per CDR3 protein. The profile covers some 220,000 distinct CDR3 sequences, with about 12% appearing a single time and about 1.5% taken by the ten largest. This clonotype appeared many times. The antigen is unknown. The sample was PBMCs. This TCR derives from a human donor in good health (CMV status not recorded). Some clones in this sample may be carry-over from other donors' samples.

DNA of the CDR3: TGTGCCAGCAGAGGCGACAGGGGTATGAACACTGAAGCTTTCTTT. The encoded protein is CASRGDRGMNTEAFF. The genes are TRBV7-9 and TRBJ1-1, with 8 bases identical to TRBD1. Per the germline V gene, CDR1 is SEHNR and CDR2 is FQNEAQ (reference sequence). The V and J ends lost 6 bases and 0 bases, in that order; junction bases with no gene match: 6. This CDR3 contains 15 residues.